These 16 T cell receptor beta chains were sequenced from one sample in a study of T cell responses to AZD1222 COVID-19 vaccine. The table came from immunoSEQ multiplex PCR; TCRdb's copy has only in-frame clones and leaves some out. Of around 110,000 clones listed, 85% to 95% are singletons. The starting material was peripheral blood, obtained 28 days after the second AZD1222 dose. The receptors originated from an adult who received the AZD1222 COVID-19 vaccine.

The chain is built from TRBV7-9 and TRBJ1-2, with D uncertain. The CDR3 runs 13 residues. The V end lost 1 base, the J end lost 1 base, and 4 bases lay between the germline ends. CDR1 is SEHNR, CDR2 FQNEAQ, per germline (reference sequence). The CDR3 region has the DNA TGTGCCAGCAGCTTAGACAGTAACTATGGCTACACCTTC. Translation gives CASSLDSNYGYTF. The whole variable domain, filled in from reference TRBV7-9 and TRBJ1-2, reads DTGVSQNPRHKITKRGQNVTFRCDPISEHNRLYWYRQTLGQGPEFLTYFQNEAQLEKSRLLSDRFSAERPKGSFSTLEIQRTEQGDSAMYLCASSLDSNYGYTFGSGTRLTVV.

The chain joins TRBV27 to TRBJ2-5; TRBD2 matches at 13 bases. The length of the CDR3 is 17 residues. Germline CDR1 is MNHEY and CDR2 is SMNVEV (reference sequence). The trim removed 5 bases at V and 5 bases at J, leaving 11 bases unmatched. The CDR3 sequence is CASSRAGLAGKLETQYF. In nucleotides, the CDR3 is TGTGCCAGCAGTAGGGCGGGACTAGCGGGAAAACTGGAGACCCAGTACTTC.

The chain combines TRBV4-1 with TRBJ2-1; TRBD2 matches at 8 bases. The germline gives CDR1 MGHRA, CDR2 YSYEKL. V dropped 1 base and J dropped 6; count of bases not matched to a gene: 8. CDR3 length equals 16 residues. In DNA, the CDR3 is TGCGCCAGCAGCCAAGGCCCAGCGGGAGTGGTCAATGAGCAGTTCTTC. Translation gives CASSQGPAGVVNEQFF.

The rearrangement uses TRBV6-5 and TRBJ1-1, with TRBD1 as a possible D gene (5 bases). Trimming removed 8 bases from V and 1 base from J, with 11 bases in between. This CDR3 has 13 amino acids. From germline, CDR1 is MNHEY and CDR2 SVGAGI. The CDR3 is CASHRGTNTEAFF. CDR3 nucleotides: TGTGCCAGCCACCGGGGGACGAACACTGAAGCTTTCTTT.

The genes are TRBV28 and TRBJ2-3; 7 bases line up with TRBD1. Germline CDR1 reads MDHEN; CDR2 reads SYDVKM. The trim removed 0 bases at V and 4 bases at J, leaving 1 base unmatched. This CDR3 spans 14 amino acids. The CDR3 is CASSLWQGADTQYF. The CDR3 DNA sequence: TGTGCCAGCAGTTTATGGCAGGGGGCAGATACGCAGTATTTT.

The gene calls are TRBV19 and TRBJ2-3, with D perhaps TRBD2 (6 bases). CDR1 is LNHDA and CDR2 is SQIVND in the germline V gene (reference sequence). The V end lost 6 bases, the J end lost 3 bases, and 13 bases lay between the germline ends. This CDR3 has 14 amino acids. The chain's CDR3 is CASRSGDSTDTQYF. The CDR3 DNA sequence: TGTGCCAGTAGGTCGGGAGATAGTACAGATACGCAGTATTTT.

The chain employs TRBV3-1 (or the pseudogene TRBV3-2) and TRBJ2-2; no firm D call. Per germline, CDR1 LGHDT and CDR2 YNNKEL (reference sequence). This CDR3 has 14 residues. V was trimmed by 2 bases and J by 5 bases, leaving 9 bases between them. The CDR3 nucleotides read TGTGCCAGCAGCCAACAAACAGCTACCGGGGAGCTGTTTTTT. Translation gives CASSQQTATGELFF.

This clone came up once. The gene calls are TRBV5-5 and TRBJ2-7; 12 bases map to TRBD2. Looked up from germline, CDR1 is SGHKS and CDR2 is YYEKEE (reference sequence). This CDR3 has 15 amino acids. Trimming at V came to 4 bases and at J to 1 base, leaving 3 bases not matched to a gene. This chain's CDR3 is CASSNGLAGSYEQYF. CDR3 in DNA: TGTGCCAGCAGCAACGGACTAGCGGGATCCTACGAGCAGTACTTC.

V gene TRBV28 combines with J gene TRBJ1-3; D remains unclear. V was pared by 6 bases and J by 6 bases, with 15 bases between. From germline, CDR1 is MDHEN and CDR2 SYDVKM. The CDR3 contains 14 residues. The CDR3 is CASSDPPQKNTIYF. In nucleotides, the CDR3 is TGTGCCAGCAGCGACCCCCCTCAAAAAAACACCATATATTTT.

The CDR3 DNA is TGTGCCAGCAGGAGGGACAGGGAACGCGGCTACACCTTC. As protein: CASRRDRERGYTF. The chain combines TRBV27 with TRBJ1-2; 9 bases map to TRBD1. Trimming at V came to 6 bases and at J to 8 bases, leaving 7 bases not matched to a gene. Germline CDR1 MNHEY, CDR2 SMNVEV (reference sequence). This CDR3 has 13 residues.

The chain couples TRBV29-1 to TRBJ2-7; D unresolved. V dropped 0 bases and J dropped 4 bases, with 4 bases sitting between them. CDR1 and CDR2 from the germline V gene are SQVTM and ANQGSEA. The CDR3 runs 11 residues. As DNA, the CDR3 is TGCAGCGTTGAAGAATTGTACGAGCAGTACTTC. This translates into CSVEELYEQYF.

This CDR3 reads CASSQGGTGELFF. DNA for the CDR3: TGTGCCAGCAGCCAGGGGGGGACCGGGGAGCTGTTTTTT. The chain links TRBV4-2 to TRBJ2-2; 7 bases fit TRBD2. The CDR3 contains 13 residues. Per germline, CDR1 LGHNA and CDR2 YNFKEQ. With V trimmed by 3 bases and J by 5 bases, 0 bases remained unmatched.

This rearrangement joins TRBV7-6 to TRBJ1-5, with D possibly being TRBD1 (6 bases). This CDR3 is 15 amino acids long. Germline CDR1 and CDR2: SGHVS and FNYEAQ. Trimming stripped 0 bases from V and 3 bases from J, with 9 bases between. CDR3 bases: TGTGCCAGCAGCTTAGCATGGGGGGCCAATCAGCCCCAGCATTTT. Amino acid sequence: CASSLAWGANQPQHF. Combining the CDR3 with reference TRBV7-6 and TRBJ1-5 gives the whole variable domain GAGVSQSPRYKVTKRGQDVALRCDPISGHVSLYWYRQALGQGPEFLTYFNYEAQQDKSGLPNDRFSAERPEGSISTLTIQRTEQRDSAMYRCASSLAWGANQPQHFGDGTRLSIL.

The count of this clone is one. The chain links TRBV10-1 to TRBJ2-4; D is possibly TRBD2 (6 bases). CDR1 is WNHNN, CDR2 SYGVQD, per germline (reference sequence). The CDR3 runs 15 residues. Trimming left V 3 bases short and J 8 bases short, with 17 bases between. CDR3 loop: CASSERSGLGDIQYF. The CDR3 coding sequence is TGCGCCAGCAGTGAAAGGAGCGGGCTAGGAGACATTCAGTACTTC.

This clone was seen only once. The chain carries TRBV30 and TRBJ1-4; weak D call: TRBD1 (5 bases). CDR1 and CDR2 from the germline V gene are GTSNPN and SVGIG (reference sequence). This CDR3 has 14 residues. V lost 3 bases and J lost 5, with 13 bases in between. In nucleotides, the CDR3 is TGTGCCTGGAGAAGAAACGCAGGGAATGAAAAACTGTTTTTT. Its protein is CAWRRNAGNEKLFF.

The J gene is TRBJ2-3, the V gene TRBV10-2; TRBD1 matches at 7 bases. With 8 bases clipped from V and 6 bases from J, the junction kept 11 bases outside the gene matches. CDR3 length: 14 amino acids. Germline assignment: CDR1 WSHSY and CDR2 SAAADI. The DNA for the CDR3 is TGCGCCAGCGGGGGACAGTCCTACCTGGATACGCAGTATTTT. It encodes CASGGQSYLDTQYF.